The 28 T cell receptor beta chains presented below share a single source sample, sequenced in a study of blood T cell repertoires in COVID-19 (dated by TCRdb to 2019 to 2021). The library was prepared using the immunoSEQ multiplex PCR assay. TCRdb provides this immuneACCESS table in a form limited to in-frame rearrangements. Some clones are lacking; in checked studies, under half of them reflect an unresolved V gene, and why the rest are absent is not known. This sample gives approximately 50,000 clones in total; about nine tenths of them show up just once. 6.2% of the sample is taken by the ten largest. Material for sequencing was peripheral blood. Every receptor here comes from a man aged 35 to 55 with acute or convalescent COVID-19.

The chain carries TRBV7-2 and TRBJ2-7, with 10 bases fitting TRBD2. The CDR3 runs to 16 residues. Germline CDR1 is SGHTA and CDR2 is FQGNSA. With 3 bases clipped from V and 5 bases from J, the junction kept 10 bases outside the gene matches. CDR3: CASSFDGPSGSNEQYF. The CDR3 nucleotides read TGTGCCAGCAGCTTCGACGGGCCTAGCGGGAGTAACGAGCAGTACTTC.

The V call is TRBV11-2, the J call TRBJ1-1, with 8 bases that match TRBD1. J was trimmed by 5 bases and V by 5 bases; bases with no gene match: 7. Germline V gene lookup returns CDR1 SGHAT and CDR2 FQNNGV. The CDR3 loop spans 14 amino acids. The CDR3 here is CASSVITGGTEAFF. CDR3 DNA: TGTGCCAGCAGCGTAATAACAGGGGGAACTGAAGCTTTCTTT.

The chain links TRBV6-5 to TRBJ2-7; TRBD1 matches at 8 bases. The CDR3 covers 15 residues. The V gene end was trimmed by 5 bases and the J gene end by 0 bases; junction bases not matched to a gene: 6. Germline-derived CDR1 and CDR2 are MNHEY and SVGAGI. The CDR3, as DNA: TGTGCCAGCAGTCAACAGGGGGATGACTCCTACGAGCAGTACTTC. Translating it yields CASSQQGDDSYEQYF.

This chain uses TRBV4-3 with TRBJ2-1; 7 nucleotides agree with TRBD2. With 1 base clipped from V and 3 bases from J, the junction kept 9 bases outside the gene matches. This CDR3 is 17 amino acids long. Germline CDR1 LGHNA, CDR2 YSLEER. The CDR3 loop is CASSQVRGAGFYNEQFF. The DNA for the CDR3 is TGCGCCAGCAGCCAAGTCAGAGGAGCGGGATTCTACAATGAGCAGTTCTTC.

This clone showed up just once. The chain combines TRBV21-1 with TRBJ2-6; TRBD1, the table's D call, lacks a check against the DNA. TRBV21-1 is noted as a pseudogene. The CDR3 is 19 residues long. CDR3 DNA sequence: TGTGCCAGCAGCCCCCGAAGAGGGACAGGGGGTCCTGGGGCCAACGTCCTGACTTTC. It codes for CASSPRRGTGGPGANVLTF.

A single count supports this clone. The chain joins TRBV19 to TRBJ2-1; TRBD1 matches 10 bases. V shed 8 bases and J 8 bases; nucleotides not matched to a gene: 12. This CDR3 has 15 amino acids. The germline CDR1 and CDR2 sequences are LNHDA and SQIVND (reference sequence). For the CDR3, the DNA is TGTGCCAGTTCAGATGGGACAGGGGCGATCCATGAGCAGTTCTTC. It specifies CASSDGTGAIHEQFF.

V and J are TRBV7-9 and TRBJ2-2; 9 nucleotides align to TRBD1. The CDR3 runs 17 residues. Germline CDR1 is SEHNR and CDR2 is FQNEAQ (reference sequence). The trim removed 5 bases at V and 0 bases at J, leaving 7 bases unmatched. CDR3 in DNA: TGTGCCAGCAGCCCACAACAGGGGGCGTCGAACACCGGGGAGCTGTTTTTT. Its protein is CASSPQQGASNTGELFF. The whole variable domain, remainder taken from reference TRBV7-9 and TRBJ2-2, is DTGVSQNPRHKITKRGQNVTFRCDPISEHNRLYWYRQTLGQGPEFLTYFQNEAQLEKSRLLSDRFSAERPKGSFSTLEIQRTEQGDSAMYLCASSPQQGASNTGELFFGEGSRLTVL.

This rearrangement joins TRBV5-1 to TRBJ2-3; 8 positions match TRBD1. Germline V gives CDR1 SGHRS, CDR2 YFSETQ. The length of the CDR3 is 18 residues. V was clipped by 3 bases and J by 1 base; unmatched bases: 13. The CDR3 nucleotides read TGCGCCAGCAGCTCAAACCCCGGACAGGGTGGAGGCACAGATACGCAGTATTTT. Its protein product is CASSSNPGQGGGTDTQYF.

This CDR3 is CASSPLLEGGPDRDTQYF. The CDR3 DNA follows: TGTGCCAGCTCACCACTGTTGGAGGGAGGGCCCGATAGGGATACGCAGTATTTT. The V call is TRBV18, the J call TRBJ2-3; 7 bases map to TRBD2. Germline-derived CDR1 and CDR2 are KGHSH and LQKENI. J lost 6 bases, V lost 1 base, and 16 bases had no gene match. This CDR3 is built from 18 residues.

The CDR3 is CASSRLAGGLTYNEQFF. The CDR3 DNA is TGTGCCAGCAGCCGGCTAGCGGGAGGCCTGACCTACAATGAGCAGTTCTTC. V usage is TRBV14 and J usage is TRBJ2-1, with 11 bases that match TRBD2. The CDR3 length is 17 residues. Per germline, CDR1 SGHDN and CDR2 FVKESK. Trimming cost V 4 bases and J 2 bases; bases outside gene matches: 7.

The rearrangement uses TRBV4-2 and TRBJ1-4; D not certain. V lost 6 bases, J lost 5 bases, and 10 bases lay in between. The CDR3 covers 13 residues. CDR1 is LGHNA and CDR2 is YNFKEQ in the germline V gene. The DNA of the CDR3 is TGTGCCAGCAGTAGGAGGGTCAATGAAAAACTGTTTTTT. Translating gives CASSRRVNEKLFF.

V usage is TRBV4-1 and J usage is TRBJ2-1, with 8 bases that match TRBD2. Germline CDR1 reads MGHRA; CDR2 reads YSYEKL. There are 16 residues in the CDR3. The junction had 12 bases not matched to a gene; V was cut back by 4 bases and J by 7 bases. The CDR3 nucleotides are TGCGCCAGCAGCCTAACACCCGCGGGACTAGTAAATGAGCAGTTCTTC. Translated, it gives CASSLTPAGLVNEQFF.

This clone was observed a single time. The rearrangement links TRBV12-3 or TRBV12-4 to TRBJ1-5, with D tentatively TRBD1 (5 bases). Trimming removed 6 bases from V and 7 bases from J, with 13 bases in between. This CDR3 is 13 amino acids long. CDR3 in amino acids: CASSVGQPQPQHF. The CDR3 nucleotides are TGTGCCAGCAGCGTGGGGCAGCCCCAGCCCCAGCATTTT.

This sequence joins TRBV19 and TRBJ2-1; 13 bases are a match to TRBD2. This CDR3 spans 19 amino acids. Germline V gene lookup returns CDR1 LNHDA and CDR2 SQIVND (reference sequence). Trimming took 3 bases from V and 4 from J; bases not matched to a gene: 12. The CDR3 spells CASSISKSGTSGTYNEQFF. The CDR3 region has the DNA TGTGCCAGTAGTATTTCCAAGAGCGGGACTAGCGGGACATACAATGAGCAGTTCTTC.

The chain couples TRBV29-1 to TRBJ2-5, with D perhaps TRBD1 (5 bases). The CDR3 is 15 amino acids. Trimming stripped 5 bases from V and 5 bases from J, with 21 bases between. The germline V gene has CDR1 SQVTM and CDR2 ANQGSEA. This CDR3 reads CSVPRGGPIEETQYF. CDR3 nucleotides: TGCAGCGTTCCTAGGGGCGGACCGATTGAGGAGACCCAGTACTTC.

J is TRBJ1-2 and V is TRBV12-3 or TRBV12-4, with TRBD1 as a possible D gene (5 bases). The length of the CDR3 is 11 residues. Trimming removed 4 bases from V and 7 bases from J, with 7 bases in between. The CDR3 sequence is CASSSRVGYTF. The CDR3 bases are TGTGCCAGCAGTTCCAGGGTTGGCTACACCTTC.

The chain is built from TRBV9 and TRBJ2-7; possible D gene TRBD1, 6 bases. CDR1 and CDR2 (germline): SGDLS, YYNGEE. Trimming took 3 bases from V and 4 from J, leaving 17 bases between them. This CDR3 spans 15 amino acids. In DNA form, the CDR3 reads TGTGCCAGCAGCGCTGGGGGCGGAGCTGATTACGAGCAGTACTTC. It translates to CASSAGGGADYEQYF.

The genes are TRBV10-3 and TRBJ1-2, with D perhaps TRBD1 (6 bases). The CDR3 runs to 15 residues. Germline CDR1 and CDR2: ENHRY and SYGVKD. The ends were cut back, 4 bases at V and 2 bases at J, with 14 bases in the middle. The CDR3 bases are TGTGCCATCAGTGTAAGACCGGACAGCAACTATGGCTACACCTTC. It translates to CAISVRPDSNYGYTF.

This chain connects TRBV11-1 to TRBJ1-6; D is perhaps TRBD1 (6 bases). Germline V lookup: CDR1 SGHAT, CDR2 FQDESV (reference sequence). The V and J ends lost 8 bases and 4 bases respectively, with 12 bases between them. This CDR3 region has 14 residues. CDR3 region: CASRTAVYNSPLHF. The CDR3 bases are TGTGCCAGCCGGACAGCCGTTTATAATTCACCCCTCCACTTT.

The V and J genes are TRBV29-1 and TRBJ1-3, with TRBD1 matching over 9 bases. The CDR3 consists of 16 residues. Germline V lookup: CDR1 SQVTM, CDR2 ANQGSEA. Losses at the gene ends were 4 bases for V and 3 bases for J; bases not matched to a gene: 10. CDR3 nucleotide sequence: TGCAGCGTTGTCCACAAGGACAGGGGAGATGGAAACACCATATATTTT. Its protein is CSVVHKDRGDGNTIYF. The whole variable domain, remainder taken from reference TRBV29-1 and TRBJ1-3, is SAVISQKPSRDICQRGTSLTIQCQVDSQVTMMFWYRQQPGQSLTLIATANQGSEATYESGFVIDKFPISRPNLTFSTLTVSNMSPEDSSIYLCSVVHKDRGDGNTIYFGEGSWLTVV.

This clone was picked up one time. This chain joins TRBV7-9 and TRBJ1-1, with 10 positions matching TRBD1. With V trimmed by 1 base and J by 5 bases, 10 bases remained unmatched. The CDR3 totals 17 residues. Germline loops: CDR1 SEHNR, CDR2 FQNEAQ (reference sequence). This CDR3 is CASSLGDRGPAMTEAFF. The CDR3 DNA reads as TGTGCCAGCAGCTTAGGGGACAGGGGCCCGGCGATGACTGAAGCTTTCTTT.

J is TRBJ2-3 and V is TRBV30, with D maybe TRBD1 (5 bases). This CDR3 spans 14 amino acids. Between the trimmed V and J ends, which lost 0 bases and 5 bases, there was a span of 12 bases. Germline lookup yields CDR1 GTSNPN and CDR2 SVGIG (reference sequence). The CDR3 coding sequence is TGTGCCTGGAGTGTACGTGGGGCGCAAGATACGCAGTATTTT. This gives the protein CAWSVRGAQDTQYF.

The rearrangement uses TRBV28 and TRBJ1-1, with D possibly being TRBD1 (6 bases). CDR3 length: 13 residues. Trimming took off 9 bases at V and 0 bases at J, with 11 bases between the two ends. Germline V gene sequence: CDR1 MDHEN, CDR2 SYDVKM. CDR3 nucleotides: TGTGCCAGTAACAGGGTCATGAACACTGAAGCTTTCTTT. It translates to CASNRVMNTEAFF.

The V call is TRBV10-3, the J call TRBJ2-1; 11 positions match TRBD2. CDR1 and CDR2 (germline): ENHRY, SYGVKD. The CDR3 is 16 amino acids. V lost 5 bases to trimming and J lost 8 bases; unmatched junction nucleotides: 11. The CDR3 reads CAISMPGTSGSHEQFF. CDR3 sequence (DNA): TGTGCCATCAGTATGCCGGGGACTAGCGGTAGCCATGAGCAGTTCTTC.

The chain is built from TRBV18 and TRBJ2-3; 9 nucleotides align to TRBD1. Germline loops: CDR1 KGHSH, CDR2 LQKENI. V shed 6 bases, J shed 3 bases, and the junction held 4 bases outside the gene matches. The CDR3 is 14 amino acids. The CDR3 here is CASSRDRGTDTQYF. In DNA form, the CDR3 reads TGTGCCAGCTCTCGTGACAGGGGGACAGATACGCAGTATTTT.

The chain employs TRBV24-1 and TRBJ1-5; perhaps TRBD1 as D (6 bases). The germline V gene has CDR1 KGHDR and CDR2 SFDVKD. V was clipped by 4 bases and J by 0 bases, with 15 bases between them. This CDR3 spans 17 amino acids. The CDR3 loop reads CATSDPRTVYSNQPQHF. The DNA for the CDR3 is TGTGCCACCAGTGACCCCCGGACAGTTTATAGCAATCAGCCCCAGCATTTT.

The rearrangement uses TRBV5-1 and TRBJ2-4; 7 bases align to TRBD1. The CDR3 is 14 amino acids. V dropped 3 bases and J dropped 8; count of bases not matched to a gene: 8. Germline assignment: CDR1 SGHRS and CDR2 YFSETQ. CDR3 in amino acids: CASSSDRAGYIQYF. The CDR3 bases are TGCGCCAGCAGCTCTGACAGGGCTGGATACATTCAGTACTTC.

J is TRBJ1-1 and V is TRBV4-2; 8 positions agree with TRBD1. After removal of 3 bases from V and 1 base from J, the junction contained 10 bases not matched to a gene. Germline V gene data show CDR1 as LGHNA and CDR2 as YNFKEQ. The CDR3 contains 17 residues. The CDR3 protein is CASSQAIPGTGNTEAFF. CDR3 nucleotides: TGTGCCAGCAGCCAGGCCATCCCCGGGACAGGGAACACTGAAGCTTTCTTT.